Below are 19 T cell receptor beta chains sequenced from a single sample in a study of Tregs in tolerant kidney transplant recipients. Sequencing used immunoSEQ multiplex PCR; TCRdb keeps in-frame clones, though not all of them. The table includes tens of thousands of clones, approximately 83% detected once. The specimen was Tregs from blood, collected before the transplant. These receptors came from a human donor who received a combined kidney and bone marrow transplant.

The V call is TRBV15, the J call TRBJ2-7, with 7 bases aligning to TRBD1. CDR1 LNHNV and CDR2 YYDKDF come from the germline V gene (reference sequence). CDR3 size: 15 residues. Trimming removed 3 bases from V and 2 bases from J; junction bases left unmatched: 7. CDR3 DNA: TGTGCCACCAGCAGTAGAACCGGGACAGCCTACGAGCAGTACTTC. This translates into CATSSRTGTAYEQYF.

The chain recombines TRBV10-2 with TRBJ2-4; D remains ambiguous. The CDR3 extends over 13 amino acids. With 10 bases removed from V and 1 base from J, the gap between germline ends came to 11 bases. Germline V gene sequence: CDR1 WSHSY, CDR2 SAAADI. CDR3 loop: CATGTVAKNIQYF. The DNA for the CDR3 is TGCGCCACCGGTACCGTGGCCAAAAACATTCAGTACTTC.

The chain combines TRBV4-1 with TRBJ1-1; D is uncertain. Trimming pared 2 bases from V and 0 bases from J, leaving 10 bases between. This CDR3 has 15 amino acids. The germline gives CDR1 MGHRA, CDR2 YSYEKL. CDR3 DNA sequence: TGCGCCAGCAGCCAACAACTGAACATGAACACTGAAGCTTTCTTT. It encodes CASSQQLNMNTEAFF.

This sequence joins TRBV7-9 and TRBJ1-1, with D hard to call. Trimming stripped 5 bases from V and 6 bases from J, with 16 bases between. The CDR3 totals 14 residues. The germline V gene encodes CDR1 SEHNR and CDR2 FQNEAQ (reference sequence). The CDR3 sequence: CASSLWTEGAEAFF. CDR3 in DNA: TGTGCCAGCAGCCTTTGGACCGAAGGAGCTGAAGCTTTCTTT.

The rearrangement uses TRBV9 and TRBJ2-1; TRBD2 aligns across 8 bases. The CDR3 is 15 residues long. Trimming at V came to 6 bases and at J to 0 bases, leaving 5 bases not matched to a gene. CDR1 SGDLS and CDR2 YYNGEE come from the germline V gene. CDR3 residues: CASNIAGSSYNEQFF. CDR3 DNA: TGTGCCAGCAATATAGCGGGAAGCTCCTACAATGAGCAGTTCTTC. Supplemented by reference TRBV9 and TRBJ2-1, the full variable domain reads DSGVTQTPKHLITATGQRVTLRCSPRSGDLSVYWYQQSLDQGLQFLIQYYNGEERAKGNILERFSAQQFPDLHSELNLSSLELGDSALYFCASNIAGSSYNEQFFGPGTRLTVL.

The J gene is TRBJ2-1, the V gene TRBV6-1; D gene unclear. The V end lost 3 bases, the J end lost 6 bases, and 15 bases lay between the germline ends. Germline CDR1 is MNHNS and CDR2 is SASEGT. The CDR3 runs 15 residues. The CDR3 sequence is CASSDVLIAVNEQFF. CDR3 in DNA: TGTGCCAGCAGTGATGTCTTAATTGCGGTCAATGAGCAGTTCTTC.

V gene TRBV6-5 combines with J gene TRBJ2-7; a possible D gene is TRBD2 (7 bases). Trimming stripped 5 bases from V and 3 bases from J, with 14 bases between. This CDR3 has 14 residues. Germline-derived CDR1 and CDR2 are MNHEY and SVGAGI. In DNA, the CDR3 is TGTGCCAGCAGTACAGCGGGACAACTCTACGAGCAGTACTTC. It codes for CASSTAGQLYEQYF.

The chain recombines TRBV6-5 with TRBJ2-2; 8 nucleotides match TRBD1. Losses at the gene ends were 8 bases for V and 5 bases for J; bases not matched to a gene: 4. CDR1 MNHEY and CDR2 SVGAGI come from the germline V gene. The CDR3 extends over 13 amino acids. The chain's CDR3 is CASRQGWTGELFF. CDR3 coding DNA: TGTGCCAGCCGACAGGGGTGGACCGGGGAGCTGTTTTTT.

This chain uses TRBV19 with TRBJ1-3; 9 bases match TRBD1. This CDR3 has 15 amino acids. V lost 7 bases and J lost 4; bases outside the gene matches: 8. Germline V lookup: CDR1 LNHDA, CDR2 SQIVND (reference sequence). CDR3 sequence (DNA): TGTGCCAGTAACGCCGGGACAGGGATAGGAAACACCATATATTTT. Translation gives CASNAGTGIGNTIYF. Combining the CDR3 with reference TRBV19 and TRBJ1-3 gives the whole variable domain DGGITQSPKYLFRKEGQNVTLSCEQNLNHDAMYWYRQDPGQGLRLIYYSQIVNDFQKGDIAEGYSVSREKKESFPLTVTSAQKNPTAFYLCASNAGTGIGNTIYFGEGSWLTVV.

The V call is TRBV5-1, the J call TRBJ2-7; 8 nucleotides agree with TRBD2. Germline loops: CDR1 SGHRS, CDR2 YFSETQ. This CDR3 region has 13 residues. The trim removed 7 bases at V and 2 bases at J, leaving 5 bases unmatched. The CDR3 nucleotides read TGCGCCAGCGCGCCCGGGGGGGCCTACGAGCAGTACTTC. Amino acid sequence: CASAPGGAYEQYF.

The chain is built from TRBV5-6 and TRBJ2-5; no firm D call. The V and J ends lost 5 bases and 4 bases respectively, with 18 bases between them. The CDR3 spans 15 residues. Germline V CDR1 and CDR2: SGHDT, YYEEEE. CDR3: CASSLPQAGPETQYF. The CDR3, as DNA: TGTGCCAGCAGTTTACCGCAGGCAGGTCCAGAGACCCAGTACTTC.

CDR3 nucleotide sequence: TGTGCCATCAGTGAGTGGAGCGGTAACTATGGCTACACCTTC. It translates to CAISEWSGNYGYTF. This chain uses TRBV10-3 with TRBJ1-2; D not certain. The CDR3 sequence is 14 residues long. Germline V CDR1 and CDR2: ENHRY, SYGVKD. Deletions cut 1 base from V and 1 base from J, with 7 bases between.

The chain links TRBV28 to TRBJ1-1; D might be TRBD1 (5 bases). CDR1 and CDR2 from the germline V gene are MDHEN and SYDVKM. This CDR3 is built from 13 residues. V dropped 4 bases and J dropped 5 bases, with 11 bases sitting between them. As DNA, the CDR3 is TGTGCCAGCAGTTCAGGGAAGTTAACTGAAGCTTTCTTT. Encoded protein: CASSSGKLTEAFF.

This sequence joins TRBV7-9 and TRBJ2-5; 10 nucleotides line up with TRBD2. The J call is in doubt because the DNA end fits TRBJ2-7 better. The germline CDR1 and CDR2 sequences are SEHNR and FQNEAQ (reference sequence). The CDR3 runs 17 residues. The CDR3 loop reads CASSLGTIAGGPYEQYF. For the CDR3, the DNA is TGTGCCAGCAGCTTAGGTACGATAGCGGGGGGCCCGTACGAGCAGTACTTC.

CDR3 coding DNA: TGTGCCAGCAGCTTAGCGGTCCAAGAGACCCAGTACTTC. It is translated as CASSLAVQETQYF. This chain links TRBV7-2 with TRBJ2-5, with D hard to call. The germline V gene encodes CDR1 SGHTA and CDR2 FQGNSA. The CDR3 loop spans 13 amino acids. V was pared by 0 bases and J by 1 base, with 3 bases between.

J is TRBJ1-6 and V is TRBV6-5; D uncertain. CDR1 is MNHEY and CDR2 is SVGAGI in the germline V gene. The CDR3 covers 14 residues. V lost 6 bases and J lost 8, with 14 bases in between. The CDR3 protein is CASRRLSIDSPLHF. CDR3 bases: TGTGCCAGCAGAAGGCTCTCTATTGATTCACCCCTCCACTTT.

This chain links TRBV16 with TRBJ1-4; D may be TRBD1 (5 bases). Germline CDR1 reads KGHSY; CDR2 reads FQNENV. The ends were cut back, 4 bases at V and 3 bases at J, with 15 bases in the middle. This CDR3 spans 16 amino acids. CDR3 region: CASSPGGHRSNEKLFF. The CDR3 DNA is TGTGCCAGCAGCCCCGGGGGTCACCGGTCTAATGAAAAACTGTTTTTT.

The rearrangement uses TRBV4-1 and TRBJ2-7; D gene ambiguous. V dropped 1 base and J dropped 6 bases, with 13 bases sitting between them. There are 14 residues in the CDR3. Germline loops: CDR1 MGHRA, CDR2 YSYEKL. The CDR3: CASSQVTSGREQYF. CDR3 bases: TGCGCCAGCAGCCAAGTTACATCCGGGCGCGAGCAGTACTTC.

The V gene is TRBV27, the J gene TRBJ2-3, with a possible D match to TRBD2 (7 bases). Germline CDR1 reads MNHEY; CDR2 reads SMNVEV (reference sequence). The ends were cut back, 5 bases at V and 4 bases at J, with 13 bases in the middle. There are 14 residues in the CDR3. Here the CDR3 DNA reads TGTGCCAGCAGTGGGGGGGCTAGGGCAGATACGCAGTATTTT. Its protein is CASSGGARADTQYF.